This T cell receptor beta chain derives from a study of T cells in localized non-small cell lung cancer. Regarding the study as a whole: The tumor had only one region sequenced, so heterogeneity remains possible. Uninvolved adjacent lung showed higher T cell clonality than tumor.

Worth noting for this clone: Its specificity is unknown.

Trimming stripped 3 bases from V and 5 bases from J, with 13 bases between. The CDR3 runs 14 residues. The germline V gene encodes CDR1 LNHDA and CDR2 SQIVND (reference sequence). Libraries were prepared by immunoSEQ multiplex PCR; TCRdb keeps only in-frame clonotypes and omits some of them. The table includes approximately 11,000 clones, about 84% detected once. The receptor was derived from a male donor older than 55 with stage I lung adenocarcinoma. This specimen was peripheral blood, taken before any cancer treatment. The rearrangement joins TRBV19 to TRBJ2-5; tentatively, D is TRBD2 (6 bases). In DNA, the CDR3 is TGTGCCAGTAGTATTAAGGTTGGGGGGGAGACCCAGTACTTC. Amino acid sequence: CASSIKVGGETQYF.